This T cell receptor (beta chain) emerged from a study of OX40 agonist ivuxolimab in advanced cancers. Study summary: Dose-escalation patients had hepatocellular carcinoma, melanoma, renal cell or head and neck cancer.

This clone was seen once. The method was immunoSEQ multiplex PCR; TCRdb's version includes in-frame clones alone and lacks a portion of them. Of around 41,000 clones in the sample, just under 90% are singletons; the top ten hold 4.5% to 6%. V was pared by 5 bases and J by 7 bases, with 10 bases of the junction left unmatched. CDR3 length: 14 amino acids. Germline assignment: CDR1 MNHNS and CDR2 SASEGT. This TCR derives from an adult with an advanced solid tumor such as melanoma, head and neck, liver or kidney cancer. Sequenced material: CD4+ or CD8+ T cells sorted from blood, taken in a trial of the OX40 agonist ivuxolimab. The J gene is TRBJ1-2, the V gene TRBV6-1, with TRBD1 identical over 7 bases. The DNA for the CDR3 is TGTGCCAGCAGTTGGGACAGTTTTTCGTCTGGCTACACCTTC. Its translation is CASSWDSFSSGYTF.